This TCR beta chain was identified in a study of blood T cells in healthy people across ages. Through a sample-barcoded 5' primer and a J-beta primer mix, a second PCR was run for roughly 7 to 12 cycles. TCRdb itself ran the 5' RACE reads through MiXCR, one entry per CDR3 protein. Here the sample spans around 1.5 million distinct CDR3 sequences, about 35% being singletons. The CDR3 extends over 16 amino acids. Germline assignment: CDR1 MGHRA and CDR2 YSYEKL. V was clipped by 0 bases and J by 7 bases, with 15 bases between them. The chain couples TRBV4-1 to TRBJ1-4; no clear D. Material: blood. The clonotype was recovered from a woman younger than 45 in good health. CDR3 DNA sequence: TGCGCCAGCAGCCAAGATCGCGGCAGGCGGTCTGAAAAACTGTTTTTT. Its translation is CASSQDRGRRSEKLFF.